A single sample is the source of the 7 T cell receptor beta chains below, sequenced in a study of immune heterogeneity within non-small cell lung tumors. With 32 V and 13 J primers, multiplex PCR amplified the TCR beta CDR3. TCRdb re-analysed the multiplex PCR reads in MiXCR, keeping a single row per CDR3 protein. The table lists over a thousand distinct CDR3 sequences, under 35% of them singletons, with approximately 39% in the top ten. Each sample used about 0.55 ug of genomic DNA from bulk tumor tissue. Several biopsies per primary tumor, spaced far apart, were taken during surgery. Before undergoing curative surgery, patients had newly diagnosed non-small cell lung cancer that was untreated. Sequenced sample: lung tumor tissue. These receptors came from a man aged 55 to 70 with non-small cell lung cancer.

This clonotype was observed a handful of times. The chain combines TRBV4-3 with TRBJ2-3; 10 nucleotides match TRBD2. This CDR3 has 20 residues. Germline assignment: CDR1 LGHNA and CDR2 YSLEER. V lost 4 bases, J lost 0 bases, and 16 bases stayed unmatched. DNA for the CDR3: TGCGCCAGCAGCCGCGCCGCATCTAGCGGGAGCCTCTCTAGCACAGATACGCAGTATTTT. This gives the protein CASSRAASSGSLSSTDTQYF.

This clonotype is categorized as medium-sized. V usage is TRBV28 and J usage is TRBJ1-1, with TRBD1 matching over 8 bases. Germline trimming cut 8 bases from V and 1 base from J; bases unmatched to any gene: 9. CDR1 MDHEN and CDR2 SYDVKM come from the germline V gene. This CDR3 region has 15 residues. In DNA, the CDR3 is TGTGCCAGCGTCGATTCGGGACAGGAGAACACTGAAGCTTTCTTT. Translated: CASVDSGQENTEAFF.

The chain is built from TRBV5-1 and TRBJ2-7; D ambiguous. This CDR3 is built from 13 residues. CDR1 SGHRS and CDR2 YFSETQ come from the germline V gene. The V gene lost 5 bases and the J gene lost 0 bases, with 9 bases spanning the gap. The CDR3 sequence is CASRYGNSYEQYF. The DNA for the CDR3 is TGCGCCAGCAGGTATGGAAACTCCTACGAGCAGTACTTC. Full variable domain (missing parts from reference TRBV5-1 and TRBJ2-7): KAGVTQTPRYLIKTRGQQVTLSCSPISGHRSVSWYQQTPGQGLQFLFEYFSETQRNKGNFPGRFSGRQFSNSRSEMNVSTLELGDSALYLCASRYGNSYEQYFGPGTRLTVT.

This clonotype has only a few counts. This chain uses TRBV6-5 with TRBJ1-4; D uncertain. This CDR3 spans 14 amino acids. Germline CDR1 is MNHEY and CDR2 is SVGAGI. The V end was cut by 2 bases, the J end by 8 bases, with 12 bases between. Here the CDR3 DNA reads TGTGCCAGCAGTTACGAGACGTCCGGAGAAAAACTGTTTTTT. Its translation: CASSYETSGEKLFF.

The chain combines TRBV20-1 with TRBJ2-3, with 7 bases aligning to TRBD1. Germline V gene data show CDR1 as DFQATT and CDR2 as SNEGSKA (reference sequence). V was clipped by 0 bases and J by 6 bases; unmatched bases: 6. This CDR3 spans 14 amino acids. In DNA form, the CDR3 reads TGCAGTGCTAGAGATGACAGGGTATGGGATACGCAGTATTTT. It is translated as CSARDDRVWDTQYF.

With regard to this clonotype: A clone one base away is much larger, so this may be a read error. The V call is TRBV3-1, the J call TRBJ2-7, with D maybe TRBD2 (6 bases). CDR3 length equals 12 residues. V gave up 5 bases and J gave up 6 bases, with 11 bases separating them. CDR1 is LGHDT and CDR2 is YNNKEL in the germline V gene (reference sequence). The CDR3 region has the DNA TGTGCCAGCAGCTCTGGGGAGGCCGAGCAGTACTTC. Translating gives CASSSGEAEQYF.

By sample share, this clonotype is large (0.1 to 1%). V is TRBV28 and J is TRBJ2-7; 8 nucleotides align to TRBD1. V was clipped by 6 bases and J by 7 bases; unmatched bases: 14. Germline V CDR1 and CDR2: MDHEN, SYDVKM. The CDR3 has 15 residues. The CDR3 nucleotides read TGTGCCAGCAGAGCGGACAGGGCCAGTTCGAGGGAGCAGTACTTC. Encoded protein: CASRADRASSREQYF.